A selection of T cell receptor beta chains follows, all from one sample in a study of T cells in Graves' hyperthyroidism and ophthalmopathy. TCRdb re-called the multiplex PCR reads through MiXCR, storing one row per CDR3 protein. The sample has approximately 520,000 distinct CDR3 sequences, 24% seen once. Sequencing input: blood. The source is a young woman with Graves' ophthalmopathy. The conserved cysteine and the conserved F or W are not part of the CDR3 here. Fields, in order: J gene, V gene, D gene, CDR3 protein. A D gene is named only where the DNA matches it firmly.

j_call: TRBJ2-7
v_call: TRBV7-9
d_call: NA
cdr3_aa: AADKSENYEQY

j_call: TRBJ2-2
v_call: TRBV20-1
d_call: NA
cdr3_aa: SASSVQGAGELF

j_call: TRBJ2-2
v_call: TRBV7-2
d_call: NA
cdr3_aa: ASSPLSGLNTGELF

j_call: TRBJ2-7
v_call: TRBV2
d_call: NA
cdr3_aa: ASSDRQWDTYEQY

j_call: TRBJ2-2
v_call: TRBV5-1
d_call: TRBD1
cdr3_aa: ASSPQGAGYTGELF

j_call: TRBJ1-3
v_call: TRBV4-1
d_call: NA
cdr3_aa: ASSQEEGMLSGNTIY

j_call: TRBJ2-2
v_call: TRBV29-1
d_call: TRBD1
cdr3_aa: SVQTGETGELF

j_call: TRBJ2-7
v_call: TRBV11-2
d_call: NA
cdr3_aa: ATGSDLYEQY

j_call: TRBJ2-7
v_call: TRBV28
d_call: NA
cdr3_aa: ASSPGQTYREQY

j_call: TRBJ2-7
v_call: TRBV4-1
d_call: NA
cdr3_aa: ASSQGTHSSYEQY

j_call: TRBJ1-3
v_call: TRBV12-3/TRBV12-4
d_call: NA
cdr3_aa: ASSLYGGLPGNTIY

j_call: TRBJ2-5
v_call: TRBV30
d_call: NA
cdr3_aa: AWSSTIETQY

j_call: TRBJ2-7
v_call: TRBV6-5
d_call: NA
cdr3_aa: ASRQRTPVFVYEQY

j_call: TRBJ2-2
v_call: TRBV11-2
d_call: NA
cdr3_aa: ASSYTGGGIGELF

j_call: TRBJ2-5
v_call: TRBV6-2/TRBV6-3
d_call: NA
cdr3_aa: ASSSLSSGQETQY

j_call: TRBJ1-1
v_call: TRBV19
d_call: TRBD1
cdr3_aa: ASAQQGVVTEAF

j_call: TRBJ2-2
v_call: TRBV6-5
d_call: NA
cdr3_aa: ASSYFRTENTGELF

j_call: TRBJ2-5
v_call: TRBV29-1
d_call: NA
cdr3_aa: SVERRSGKTQY

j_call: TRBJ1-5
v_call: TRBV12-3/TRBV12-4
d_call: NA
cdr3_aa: ASSSANGQPQH

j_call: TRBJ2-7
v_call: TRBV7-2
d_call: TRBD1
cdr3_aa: ASSPQTGREQY

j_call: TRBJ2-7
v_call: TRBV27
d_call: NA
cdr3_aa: ASSITRAYEQY

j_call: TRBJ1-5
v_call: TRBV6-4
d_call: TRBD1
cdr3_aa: ASRSGTGNQPQH

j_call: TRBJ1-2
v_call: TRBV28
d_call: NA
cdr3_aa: ASSPGHIDGYT

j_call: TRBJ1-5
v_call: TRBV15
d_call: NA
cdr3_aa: ATSSYYEKGSQGGNQPQH

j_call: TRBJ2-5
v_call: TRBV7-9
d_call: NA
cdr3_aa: ASSLALGSSETQY

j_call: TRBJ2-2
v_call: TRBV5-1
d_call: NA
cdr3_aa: ASSLAQGPNTGELF

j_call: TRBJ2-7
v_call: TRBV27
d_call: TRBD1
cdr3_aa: ASSTYDREAEQY

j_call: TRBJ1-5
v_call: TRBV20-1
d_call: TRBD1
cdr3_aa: SALRQGNQPQH

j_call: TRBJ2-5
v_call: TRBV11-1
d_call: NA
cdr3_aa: ASSFYGDQVTQY

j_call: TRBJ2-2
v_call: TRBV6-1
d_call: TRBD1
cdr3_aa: DSSDSGGEFGELF

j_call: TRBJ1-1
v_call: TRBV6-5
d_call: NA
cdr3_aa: ASSTDPGLGNTEAF

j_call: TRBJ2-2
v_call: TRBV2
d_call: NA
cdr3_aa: ASSGSNTGELF

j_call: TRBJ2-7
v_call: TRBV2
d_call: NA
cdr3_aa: ASSASTGYYEQY

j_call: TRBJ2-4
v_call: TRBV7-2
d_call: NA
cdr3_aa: ASSLTRGAGNIQY

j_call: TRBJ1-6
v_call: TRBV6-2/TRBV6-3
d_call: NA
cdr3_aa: ASSLAGNTSPLH

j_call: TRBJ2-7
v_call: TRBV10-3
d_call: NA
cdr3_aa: AISDSGGPPAEQY

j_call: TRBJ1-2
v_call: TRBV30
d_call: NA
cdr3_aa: AWSTQGGGYT

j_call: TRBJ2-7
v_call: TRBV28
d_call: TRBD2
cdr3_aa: ASRRSLAETYEQY

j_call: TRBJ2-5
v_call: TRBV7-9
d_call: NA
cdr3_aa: ASSLVAEGVETQY

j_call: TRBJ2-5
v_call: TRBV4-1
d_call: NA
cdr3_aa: ASSLLGGGAGETQY

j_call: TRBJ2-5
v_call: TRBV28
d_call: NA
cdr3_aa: AWSEGETQY

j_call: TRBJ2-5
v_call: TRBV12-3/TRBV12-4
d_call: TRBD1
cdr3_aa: ASSLKVTGTYQETQY

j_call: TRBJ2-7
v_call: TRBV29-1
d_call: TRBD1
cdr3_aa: SVIGSTGGFYEQY

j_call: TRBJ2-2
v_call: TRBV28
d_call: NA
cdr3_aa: ASSFSGFPGELF

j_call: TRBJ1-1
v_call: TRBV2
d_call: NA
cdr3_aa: ASSDQATEAF

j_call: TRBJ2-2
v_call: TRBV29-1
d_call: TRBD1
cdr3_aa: SITRGQGKPGELF